These 15 T cell receptor beta chains originate from one sample sequenced in a study of blood T cells in healthy people across ages. The second PCR ran about 6 to 12 cycles with a sample-barcoded 5' primer and J-beta primers. TCRdb called the 5' RACE reads again in MiXCR, with one record for every CDR3 protein. This sample yields roughly 640,000 distinct CDR3 sequences, of which 25% to 30% are seen a single time; around a sixth belongs to the top ten. Sequencing input: blood. These receptors all stem from a woman of 80 years or more in good health.

This clonotype was observed at least ten times. The chain has TRBV12-3 or TRBV12-4 and TRBJ1-2; no reliable D call. This CDR3 is built from 13 residues. V lost 6 bases and J lost 5, with 13 bases in between. The CDR3 spells CASRSVLYYGYTF. The CDR3 DNA follows: TGTGCCAGCAGAAGCGTCCTATATTATGGCTACACCTTC.

Points on this clonotype: It may be a read error: a sequence one base away is much more abundant. This chain connects TRBV24-1 to TRBJ2-5; TRBD1 or TRBD2 may be the D gene (6 bases each). The CDR3 is 12 amino acids. Germline lookup yields CDR1 KGHDR and CDR2 SFDVKD. V was clipped by 7 bases and J by 11 bases, with 16 bases between them. Here the CDR3 reads CATSEQGGEQYF. In DNA, the CDR3 is TGTGCCACCAGCGAACAGGGAGGTGAGCAGTACTTC.

There are many counts of this clonotype. J is TRBJ2-7 and V is TRBV10-3; D is undetermined. Germline assignment: CDR1 ENHRY and CDR2 SYGVKD. V lost 10 bases and J 2 bases, leaving 9 bases between the germline ends. The CDR3 runs 11 residues. The CDR3 DNA reads as TGTGCCACTACGAGCGCCTACGAGCAGTACTTC. It translates to CATTSAYEQYF.

The chain recombines TRBV3-1 with TRBJ2-7; TRBD2 matches 12 bases. After removal of 2 bases from V and 2 bases from J, the junction contained 4 bases not matched to a gene. From germline, CDR1 is LGHDT and CDR2 YNNKEL (reference sequence). The CDR3 is made up of 16 amino acids. In DNA form, the CDR3 reads TGTGCCAGCAGCCAAAGGACTAGCGGGGCACCCTACGAGCAGTACTTC. It codes for CASSQRTSGAPYEQYF.

This clonotype came up many times. This chain uses TRBV29-1 with TRBJ1-1, with a weak D call TRBD1 (6 bases). Looked up from germline, CDR1 is SQVTM and CDR2 is ANQGSEA. The germline V and J ends were trimmed by 7 bases and 1 base, with 10 bases remaining between them. CDR3 length: 12 residues. The CDR3 sequence: CSGTDRNTEAFF. The CDR3 DNA sequence: TGCAGCGGGACAGATAGGAACACTGAAGCTTTCTTT. Together with reference TRBV29-1 and TRBJ1-1, the CDR3 gives the full variable domain: SAVISQKPSRDICQRGTSLTIQCQVDSQVTMMFWYRQQPGQSLTLIATANQGSEATYESGFVIDKFPISRPNLTFSTLTVSNMSPEDSSIYLCSGTDRNTEAFFGQGTRLTVV.

This clonotype was detected many times. J is TRBJ1-2 and V is TRBV20-1; 11 bases are shared with TRBD1. The junction had 10 bases not matched to a gene; V was cut back by 5 bases and J by 2 bases. Germline V gene lookup returns CDR1 DFQATT and CDR2 SNEGSKA (reference sequence). This CDR3 contains 16 residues. The CDR3 DNA is TGCAGTGCTCCGGGACAGGGGGATCGGGGAAACTATGGCTACACCTTC. As protein: CSAPGQGDRGNYGYTF.

This clonotype was detected a few times. A clone one base away is much larger, so this may be a read error. CDR3 nucleotides: TGCGCCAGCAGCTTGGATTTAGGGTCGAACACAGATACGCAGTATTTT. This sequence encodes CASSLDLGSNTDTQYF. The chain joins TRBV5-1 to TRBJ2-3; D not resolved. CDR1 SGHRS and CDR2 YFSETQ come from the germline V gene. The CDR3 extends over 16 amino acids. V lost 0 bases to trimming and J lost 2 bases, with 13 bases between them.

The V call is TRBV6-6, the J call TRBJ1-3; D possibly corresponds to TRBD1 (6 bases). Trimming removed 8 bases at V and 3 bases at J, with 14 bases between. The CDR3 consists of 14 residues. Germline CDR1 MNHNY, CDR2 SVGAGI (reference sequence). CDR3 nucleotides: TGTGCCAGCCTACGGGGGGCGGGTGGAAACACCATATATTTT. This gives the protein CASLRGAGGNTIYF.

In this sample, this clonotype turned up many times. This chain connects TRBV5-5 to TRBJ2-1; 12 nucleotides agree with TRBD2. Trimming removed 2 bases from V and 0 bases from J; junction bases left unmatched: 12. The CDR3 runs to 20 residues. Per germline, CDR1 SGHKS and CDR2 YYEKEE (reference sequence). CDR3 DNA: TGTGCCAGCAGCTTTCTTCAACTAGCGGGGGGAAAAAGCTCCTACAATGAGCAGTTCTTC. Its protein product is CASSFLQLAGGKSSYNEQFF.

The chain joins TRBV6-6 to TRBJ2-3; 7 nucleotides line up with TRBD1. This CDR3 spans 13 amino acids. The trim removed 0 bases at V and 10 bases at J, leaving 4 bases unmatched. The germline V gene has CDR1 MNHNY and CDR2 SVGAGI (reference sequence). CDR3 bases: TGTGCCAGCAGTTACTCCGACAGGGAGCCGCAGTATTTT. Amino acids: CASSYSDREPQYF.

This clonotype was seen many times. The rearrangement uses TRBV7-9 and TRBJ1-5; tentative D call: TRBD1 (5 bases). Germline V lookup: CDR1 SEHNR, CDR2 FQNEAQ (reference sequence). V lost 0 bases and J 0 bases, leaving 12 bases between the germline ends. This CDR3 is 17 amino acids long. CDR3 sequence reads: CASSLAVGATSNQPQHF. In nucleotides, the CDR3 is TGTGCCAGCAGCTTAGCTGTAGGGGCCACTAGCAATCAGCCCCAGCATTTT. Full variable domain (rest looked up from reference TRBV7-9 and TRBJ1-5): DTGVSQNPRHKITKRGQNVTFRCDPISEHNRLYWYRQTLGQGPEFLTYFQNEAQLEKSRLLSDRFSAERPKGSFSTLEIQRTEQGDSAMYLCASSLAVGATSNQPQHFGDGTRLSIL.

This clonotype was seen at least ten times. The chain joins TRBV6-1 to TRBJ2-7; 12 nucleotides agree with TRBD2. CDR3 length: 13 amino acids. The ends lost 8 bases at V and 5 bases at J; junction bases unmatched: 4. In germline, CDR1 is MNHNS, CDR2 SASEGT. CDR3 DNA sequence: TGTGCCAGCCTTGGACTAGCGGGGAACGAGCAGTACTTC. Its translation is CASLGLAGNEQYF.

Many counts were recorded for this clonotype. This chain uses TRBV5-1 with TRBJ2-1, with D possibly being TRBD2 (7 bases). V lost 0 bases and J lost 8, with 18 bases in between. Germline assignment: CDR1 SGHRS and CDR2 YFSETQ. This CDR3 region has 16 residues. The CDR3 DNA sequence: TGCGCCAGCAGCTTGGTCCGGGGGGCGCAATCCTATGAGCAGTTCTTC. It encodes CASSLVRGAQSYEQFF.

This clonotype was counted ten times or more. Possible read error: a much larger clone is one base away. CDR3 sequence: CASSPLAGSYNEQYF. DNA of the CDR3: TGTGCCAGCAGCCCATTAGCGGGGTCCTACAATGAGCAGTACTTC. The gene calls are TRBV7-2 and TRBJ2-1, with TRBD2 matching 8 bases. Gene TRBJ2-7 matches the end of the DNA better, so the J call may be wrong. CDR3 length equals 15 residues. CDR1 is SGHTA, CDR2 FQGNSA, per germline.

On this clonotype itself: This may come from a read error, since a much larger clone is one base off. The V gene is TRBV11-2, the J gene TRBJ2-5; D uncertain. The last part of the DNA fits TRBJ2-7 better; the J call may be wrong. The CDR3 runs 11 residues. Germline V gives CDR1 SGHAT, CDR2 FQNNGV. CDR3: CVSSSPSEQYF. The CDR3, as DNA: TGTGTCAGCAGCTCCCCCTCCGAGCAGTACTTC.